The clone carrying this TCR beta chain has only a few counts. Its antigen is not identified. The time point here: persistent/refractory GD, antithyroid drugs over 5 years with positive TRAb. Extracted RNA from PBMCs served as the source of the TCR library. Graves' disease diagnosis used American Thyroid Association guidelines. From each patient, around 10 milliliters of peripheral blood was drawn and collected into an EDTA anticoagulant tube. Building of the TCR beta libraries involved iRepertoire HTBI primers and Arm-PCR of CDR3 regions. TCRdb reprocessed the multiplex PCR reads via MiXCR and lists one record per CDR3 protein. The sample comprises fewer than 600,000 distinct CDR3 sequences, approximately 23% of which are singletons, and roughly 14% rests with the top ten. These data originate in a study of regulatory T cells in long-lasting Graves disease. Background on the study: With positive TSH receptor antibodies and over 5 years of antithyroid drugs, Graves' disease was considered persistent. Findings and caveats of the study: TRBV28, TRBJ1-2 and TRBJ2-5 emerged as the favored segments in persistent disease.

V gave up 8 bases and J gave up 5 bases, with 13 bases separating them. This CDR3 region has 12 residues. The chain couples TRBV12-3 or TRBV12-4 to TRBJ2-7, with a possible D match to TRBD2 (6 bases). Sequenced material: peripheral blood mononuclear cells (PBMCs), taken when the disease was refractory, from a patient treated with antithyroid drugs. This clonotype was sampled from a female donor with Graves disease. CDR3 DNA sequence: TGTGCCAGCGGGACTTTGGTGGACGAGCAGTACTTC. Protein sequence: CASGTLVDEQYF.